The present T cell receptor beta chain was sequenced within a study of cytomegalovirus exposure and HLA in healthy donors. Study results and caveats: An analysis that was carried out later associated 16,000 or so TCR beta sequences with HLA alleles at 0.05 false discovery rate. Accounts indicate the classifier identified cytomegalovirus status with strong specificity and sensitivity.

This clone was observed a single time. The target antigen is unknown. Primers for the PCR totalled 60 Vbeta and 13 Jbeta. The data were produced by immunoSEQ multiplex PCR, yet TCRdb's version contains in-frame clones alone and is incomplete. The data show more than 95,000 clones, around 86% seen once. Per germline, CDR1 MGHDK and CDR2 SYGVNS. This CDR3 contains 15 residues. The trim removed 3 bases at V and 8 bases at J, leaving 9 bases unmatched. The rearrangement joins TRBV25-1 to TRBJ2-1; 8 nucleotides align to TRBD2. The sequenced sample consisted of PBMCs. The origin of this receptor is a woman in her 30s in good health and CMV-seronegative. Here the CDR3 DNA reads TGTGCCAGCAGTGACCCCGGGACTAGACCCGATGAGCAGTTCTTC. Protein: CASSDPGTRPDEQFF.